A selection of T cell receptor beta chains follows, all from one sample in a study of blood T cell repertoires in COVID-19. The method was immunoSEQ multiplex PCR; TCRdb's version includes in-frame clones alone and lacks a portion of them. The sample yields about 160,000 clones, roughly 80% seen once. The sequencing input was PBMCs or T cells enriched from blood (not recorded which). These receptors were collected from a man aged 45-60 years who had recovered from COVID-19. Both conserved end residues are part of each CDR3. A D gene is named only where the DNA matches it firmly. Rows give clone size only sometimes, using once, few, many, or a class for an expanded clone.

v_call	j_call	clone_size	cdr3_length	d_call	cdr3_nt	cdr3_aa
TRBV29-1	TRBJ1-6	NA	13	NA	TGCAGCGTGGCCTTCGGGAATAATTCACCCCTCCACTTT	CSVAFGNNSPLHF
TRBV6-5	TRBJ2-7	NA	12	NA	TGTGCCAGCACGGCGGTGCACTACGAGCAGTACTTC	CASTAVHYEQYF
TRBV6-5	TRBJ1-1	NA	14	NA	TGTGCCAGCAGTTACTCCGGCAGGGGAACTGAAGCTTTCTTT	CASSYSGRGTEAFF
TRBV7-8	TRBJ1-5	NA	13	NA	TGTGCCAGCGGTTCAGGAAGCAATCAGCCCCAGCATTTT	CASGSGSNQPQHF
TRBV5-4	TRBJ1-5	large	14	NA	TGTGCCAGCAGCGCGGACAATAGCAATCAGCCCCAGCATTTT	CASSADNSNQPQHF
TRBV3-1/TRBV3-2	TRBJ1-1	NA	13	TRBD1	TGTGCCAGCAGCCCTTGGGACAGCGCTGAAGCTTTCTTT	CASSPWDSAEAFF
TRBV5-1	TRBJ1-1	few	15	NA	TGCGCCAGCAGCTTGGACAGTCTACAGAACACTGAAGCTTTCTTT	CASSLDSLQNTEAFF
TRBV29-1	TRBJ2-7	NA	13	TRBD1	TGCAGCGCCGAGGGGACAGGGGGTGCCGAGCAGTACTTC	CSAEGTGGAEQYF
TRBV5-1	TRBJ2-2	NA	17	TRBD1	TGCGCCAGCAGCTTCAGGGAACAGGGGGCAAGCACCGGGGAGCTGTTTTTT	CASSFREQGASTGELFF
TRBV5-1	TRBJ2-6	NA	17	NA	TGCGCCAGCAGCAGGAGTCAAGGGGTCTCTGGGGCCAACGTCCTGACTTTC	CASSRSQGVSGANVLTF